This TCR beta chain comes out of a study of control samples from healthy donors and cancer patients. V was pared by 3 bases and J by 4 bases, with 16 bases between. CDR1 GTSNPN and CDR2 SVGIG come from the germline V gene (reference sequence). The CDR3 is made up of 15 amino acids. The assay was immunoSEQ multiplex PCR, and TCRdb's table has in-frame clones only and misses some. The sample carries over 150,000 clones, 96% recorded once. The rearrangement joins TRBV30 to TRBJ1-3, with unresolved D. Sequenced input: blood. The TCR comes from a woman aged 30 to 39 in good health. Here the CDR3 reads CAWSDKARIGNTIYF. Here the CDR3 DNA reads TGTGCCTGGAGCGATAAGGCCCGCATCGGAAACACCATATATTTT.